Shown below are 31 T cell receptor beta chains from a single sample sequenced in a study of cytomegalovirus exposure and HLA in healthy donors. In the PCR, 60 Vbeta and 13 Jbeta primers were used. Sequencing was performed with immunoSEQ multiplex PCR; in TCRdb, only in-frame clones are kept and a portion is missing. The sample includes roughly 190,000 clones, roughly 8.7% of them seen just once. Source material: PBMCs. The receptor source for this set is a woman aged 25 to 39 in good health and CMV-seropositive.

This clone was recorded a few times. V and J are TRBV12-5 and TRBJ1-5; 7 bases align to TRBD1. The CDR3 extends over 16 amino acids. Germline V gene data show CDR1 as LGHNT and CDR2 as FRNRAP. The ends lost 8 bases at V and 1 base at J; junction bases unmatched: 11. Here the CDR3 DNA reads TGTGCTAGTACGTACAGGGGCGAGGGCAGCAATCAGCCCCAGCATTTT. As protein: CASTYRGEGSNQPQHF.

V gene TRBV7-3 combines with J gene TRBJ2-2; D is unresolved. V gave up 5 bases and J gave up 1 base, with 5 bases separating them. CDR3 length equals 13 residues. CDR1 SGHTA and CDR2 FQGTGA come from the germline V gene. This chain's CDR3 is CASSAQNTGELFF. The CDR3 coding sequence is TGTGCCAGCAGCGCACAGAACACCGGGGAGCTGTTTTTT. Full variable domain (outside the CDR3, taken from reference TRBV7-3 and TRBJ2-2): GAGVSQTPSNKVTEKGKYVELRCDPISGHTALYWYRQSLGQGPEFLIYFQGTGAADDSGLPNDRFFAVRPEGSVSTLKIQRTERGDSAVYLCASSAQNTGELFFGEGSRLTVL.

The CDR3 nucleotides read TGTGCCAGCAGCCCTCCCGGGACAGGGGTCACCGGGGAGCTGTTTTTT. Protein sequence: CASSPPGTGVTGELFF. This chain uses TRBV5-4 with TRBJ2-2; 10 bases line up with TRBD1. With 4 bases clipped from V and 4 bases from J, the junction kept 7 bases outside the gene matches. CDR1 and CDR2 from the germline V gene are SGHNT and YYREEE (reference sequence). The length of the CDR3 is 16 residues.

Written as DNA, the CDR3 is TGTGCCAGCAGAGTATGGGAGACCGGGACAGAGAACACTGAAGCTTTCTTT. It codes for CASRVWETGTENTEAFF. The chain employs TRBV9 and TRBJ1-1, with 7 nucleotides matching TRBD1. With 5 bases clipped from V and 1 base from J, the junction kept 14 bases outside the gene matches. CDR1 is SGDLS and CDR2 is YYNGEE in the germline V gene. The CDR3 loop spans 17 amino acids.

V usage is TRBV30 and J usage is TRBJ1-4; D is undetermined. The ends were cut back, 2 bases at V and 10 bases at J, with 29 bases in the middle. The CDR3 runs 18 residues. The germline V gene encodes CDR1 GTSNPN and CDR2 SVGIG (reference sequence). The CDR3 reads CAWSHGERRMTHVPKLFF. For the CDR3, the DNA is TGTGCCTGGAGTCACGGAGAGCGACGGATGACCCACGTACCAAAACTGTTTTTT.

This clone occurred a few times. This chain connects TRBV2 to TRBJ1-4, with 9 nucleotides matching TRBD1. The CDR3 is 17 amino acids. Germline V gene sequence: CDR1 SNHLY, CDR2 FYNNEI. J was trimmed by 1 base and V by 7 bases; bases with no gene match: 10. CDR3 region: CASIRTGEMRTNEKLFF. CDR3 DNA: TGTGCCAGCATTAGGACAGGGGAGATGAGAACTAATGAAAAACTGTTTTTT.

This clone has more than one count but fewer than ten. V is TRBV5-4 and J is TRBJ2-1, with 9 bases identical to TRBD1. J lost 6 bases, V lost 0 bases, and 4 bases had no gene match. The germline CDR1 and CDR2 sequences are SGHNT and YYREEE (reference sequence). The CDR3 spans 15 residues. The CDR3 region has the DNA TGTGCCAGCAGCTTGGGGGACAGGGACTCCAATGAGCAGTTCTTC. Translating gives CASSLGDRDSNEQFF.

This clone has only a few counts. The CDR3 coding sequence is TGTGCCAGCTCACCAGCGGAAGGGGCAGGCTATGGCTACACCTTC. Its protein product is CASSPAEGAGYGYTF. The V gene is TRBV18, the J gene TRBJ1-2; weak D call: TRBD1 (5 bases). CDR1 is KGHSH and CDR2 is LQKENI in the germline V gene. V shed 2 bases and J shed 4 bases, with 14 bases lying between them. The CDR3 runs to 15 residues.

CDR3 in DNA: TGTGCCAGCAGCTTTCTCGGGGGTTCGTATGGCTACACCTTC. Translation gives CASSFLGGSYGYTF. The rearrangement joins TRBV7-2 to TRBJ1-2, with a tentative D call TRBD1 (5 bases). Germline V CDR1 and CDR2: SGHTA, FQGNSA. The CDR3 has 14 amino acids. Trimming took 3 bases from V and 5 from J, leaving 13 bases between them.

The chain employs TRBV19 and TRBJ2-5, with 10 nucleotides matching TRBD1. V lost 9 bases, J lost 4 bases, and 5 bases stayed unmatched. This CDR3 region has 13 residues. The germline CDR1 and CDR2 sequences are LNHDA and SQIVND (reference sequence). Here the CDR3 DNA reads TGTGCCAGGACAGGGGGCTCGGGAGAGACCCAGTACTTC. Residues: CARTGGSGETQYF.

This clone was recorded once. The chain combines TRBV5-4 with TRBJ2-1, with a weak D call TRBD2 (5 bases). The CDR3 covers 15 residues. Trimming removed 4 bases from V and 10 bases from J, with 21 bases in between. In germline, CDR1 is SGHNT, CDR2 YYREEE (reference sequence). The CDR3 DNA reads as TGTGCCAGCAGCCCCGGGGAAGCGAAGCTGTGGGAGCAGTTCTTC. It yields the protein CASSPGEAKLWEQFF.

This clone has a handful of counts. The chain is built from TRBV5-1 and TRBJ2-7; 8 nucleotides match TRBD2. V gave up 4 bases and J gave up 1 base; unmatched junction bases: 13. Germline V gives CDR1 SGHRS, CDR2 YFSETQ. The CDR3 is 17 residues long. The CDR3 bases are TGCGCCAGCAGCCCCGCGGGACTAGTGAGCTCATCCTACGAGCAGTACTTC. It yields the protein CASSPAGLVSSSYEQYF.

The chain has TRBV7-6 and TRBJ1-1; D is undetermined. The V end lost 4 bases, the J end lost 1 base, and 16 bases lay between the germline ends. The CDR3 covers 16 residues. The germline gives CDR1 SGHVS, CDR2 FNYEAQ. In DNA form, the CDR3 reads TGTGCCAGCAGCTCCATGGCGGCTGGAACGAACACTGAAGCTTTCTTT. As protein: CASSSMAAGTNTEAFF.

This clone was recorded a few times. V is TRBV10-3 and J is TRBJ1-1, with TRBD1 identical over 7 bases. The CDR3 consists of 15 residues. Trimming cost V 3 bases and J 5 bases; bases outside gene matches: 9. CDR1 is ENHRY and CDR2 is SYGVKD in the germline V gene. The CDR3 sequence is CAISDPPTGATEAFF. DNA for the CDR3: TGTGCCATCAGTGACCCCCCCACAGGGGCAACTGAAGCTTTCTTT.

The table lists this clone with a few counts. The chain recombines TRBV2 with TRBJ2-4; 10 bases match TRBD2. CDR3 size: 15 residues. CDR1 and CDR2 (germline): SNHLY, FYNNEI. V shed 5 bases and J 2 bases; nucleotides not matched to a gene: 3. CDR3 in DNA: TGTGCCAGCAGTCCTAGCGGGAGAACCAAAAACATTCAGTACTTC. Encoded protein: CASSPSGRTKNIQYF.

The chain uses TRBV29-1 and TRBJ1-2; maybe TRBD1 (5 bases). The CDR3 contains 13 residues. Trimming pared 0 bases from V and 3 bases from J, leaving 8 bases between. Germline values: CDR1 SQVTM, CDR2 ANQGSEA. CDR3 nucleotide sequence: TGCAGCGTTGAAGATGGGGGGGACTATGGCTACACCTTC. Protein sequence: CSVEDGGDYGYTF. Using reference TRBV29-1 and TRBJ1-2 for the parts outside the CDR3, the full variable domain is SAVISQKPSRDICQRGTSLTIQCQVDSQVTMMFWYRQQPGQSLTLIATANQGSEATYESGFVIDKFPISRPNLTFSTLTVSNMSPEDSSIYLCSVEDGGDYGYTFGSGTRLTVV.

The chain links TRBV25-1 to TRBJ1-2, with D possibly being TRBD1 (5 bases). Germline CDR1 and CDR2: MGHDK and SYGVNS. CDR3 length equals 13 residues. V was trimmed by 0 bases and J by 4 bases, leaving 6 bases between them. In DNA, the CDR3 is TGTGCCAGCAGTGAATATGACAGCTATGGCTACACCTTC. Translation: CASSEYDSYGYTF.

This clone has only a few counts. The CDR3 protein is CASVATGYSNQPQHF. Written as DNA, the CDR3 is TGTGCCAGCGTTGCCACAGGATATAGCAATCAGCCCCAGCATTTT. The chain carries TRBV6-1 and TRBJ1-5; weak D call: TRBD1 (5 bases). Germline V lookup: CDR1 MNHNS, CDR2 SASEGT. V dropped 8 bases and J dropped 0 bases, with 14 bases sitting between them. The CDR3 totals 15 residues.

The CDR3 loop reads CASSLERGTGTLKTQYF. CDR3 sequence (DNA): TGTGCCAGCAGCTTGGAACGTGGAACAGGCACACTAAAGACCCAGTACTTC. The chain links TRBV5-8 to TRBJ2-5; tentative D call: TRBD1 (5 bases). This CDR3 spans 17 amino acids. Germline V CDR1 and CDR2: SGHTS, YDEGEE. Trimming removed 0 bases from V and 6 bases from J, with 21 bases in between.

This chain links TRBV10-3 with TRBJ1-2; 10 bases are shared with TRBD1. Trimming at V came to 10 bases and at J to 0 bases, leaving 11 bases not matched to a gene. This CDR3 spans 16 amino acids. Germline V gives CDR1 ENHRY, CDR2 SYGVKD. CDR3 nucleotide sequence: TGTGCCAGTTTAGGGACAGGGGCTCTAGCTAACTATGGCTACACCTTC. This encodes CASLGTGALANYGYTF.

The rearrangement joins TRBV7-9 to TRBJ2-7; the match to TRBD2 covers 9 bases. Germline trimming cut 5 bases from V and 4 bases from J; bases unmatched to any gene: 9. Germline V gene lookup returns CDR1 SEHNR and CDR2 FQNEAQ (reference sequence). CDR3 length: 15 residues. The CDR3 DNA follows: TGTGCCAGCAGCACGACTAGCGGTACTTCTTACGAGCAGTACTTC. This sequence encodes CASSTTSGTSYEQYF.

This rearrangement joins TRBV15 to TRBJ2-7, with TRBD2 matching over 12 bases. Germline trimming cut 0 bases from V and 3 bases from J; bases unmatched to any gene: 6. Germline CDR1 is LNHNV and CDR2 is YYDKDF (reference sequence). This CDR3 spans 17 amino acids. The CDR3 loop is CATSRETSGSLGYEQYF. Written as DNA, the CDR3 is TGTGCCACCAGCAGAGAGACTAGCGGGAGCCTGGGCTACGAGCAGTACTTC.

The CDR3 coding sequence is TGTGCCAGCAGGGACACCGGACAGGCTCCAGAGCAGTTCTTC. Residues: CASRDTGQAPEQFF. V and J are TRBV6-1 and TRBJ2-1, with 7 bases fitting TRBD1. The CDR3 extends over 14 amino acids. Germline loops: CDR1 MNHNS, CDR2 SASEGT. The V gene end was trimmed by 6 bases and the J gene end by 10 bases; junction bases not matched to a gene: 12.

This clone came up a few times. This sequence joins TRBV5-1 and TRBJ2-3; D ambiguous. From germline, CDR1 is SGHRS and CDR2 YFSETQ. V shed 4 bases and J shed 4 bases, with 13 bases lying between them. The CDR3 spans 14 residues. Here the CDR3 reads CASSPLDGPDTQYF. In DNA, the CDR3 is TGCGCCAGCAGCCCTCTCGATGGGCCAGATACGCAGTATTTT.

The chain combines TRBV15 with TRBJ2-3; D might be TRBD2 (6 bases). Germline loops: CDR1 LNHNV, CDR2 YYDKDF (reference sequence). V was cut by 1 base and J by 2 bases, with 10 bases left in between. This CDR3 contains 15 residues. The chain's CDR3 is CATSRGRGNTDTQYF. The CDR3 nucleotides are TGTGCCACCAGCAGAGGGCGGGGTAACACAGATACGCAGTATTTT.

In its sample, this clone was seen a few times. This chain connects TRBV5-4 to TRBJ2-3, with TRBD2 matching over 10 bases. The CDR3 sequence is 16 residues long. Germline trimming cut 0 bases from V and 1 base from J; bases unmatched to any gene: 2. Germline V gene data show CDR1 as SGHNT and CDR2 as YYREEE (reference sequence). The CDR3: CASSLAGLAGTDTQYF. The CDR3 DNA is TGTGCCAGCAGCTTGGCCGGACTAGCGGGCACAGATACGCAGTATTTT.

Of note for this clone: Other DNA sequences from this sample encode an identical CDR3 as well. The V and J genes are TRBV18 and TRBJ2-7; 8 positions agree with TRBD2. The V segment lost 2 bases and the J segment 2 bases; nucleotides outside the gene matches: 5. The CDR3 sequence is 15 residues long. The germline gives CDR1 KGHSH, CDR2 LQKENI. As DNA, the CDR3 is TGTGCCAGCTCACCAGGCACTAGCGGAGCCTACGAGCAGTACTTC. As protein: CASSPGTSGAYEQYF.

This CDR3 reads CAWSEGQGYQPQHF. Written as DNA, the CDR3 is TGTGCCTGGAGCGAGGGACAGGGATATCAGCCCCAGCATTTT. The rearrangement links TRBV30 to TRBJ1-5; 9 bases are a match to TRBD1. Germline CDR1 is GTSNPN and CDR2 is SVGIG (reference sequence). This CDR3 region has 14 residues. The trim removed 3 bases at V and 5 bases at J, leaving 5 bases unmatched. Based on the CDR3 plus reference TRBV30 and TRBJ1-5, the full variable domain is SQTIHQWPATLVQPVGSPLSLECTVEGTSNPNLYWYRQAAGRGLQLLFYSVGIGQISSEVPQNLSASRPQDRQFILSSKKLLLSDSGFYLCAWSEGQGYQPQHFGDGTRLSIL.

As to this clone: Relative to the germline gene, one junction end is altered; a read error may explain this. In DNA, the CDR3 is TGCGCCAGCAGCCAAGAAAAGGGAGTGTGGACTAGCGGACAAGAGAACCAGTACTTC. As protein: CASSQEKGVWTSGQENQYF. The chain joins TRBV4-1 to TRBJ2-5; 10 nucleotides match TRBD2. CDR3 length: 19 residues. Germline-derived CDR1 and CDR2 are MGHRA and YSYEKL.

The J gene is TRBJ2-3, the V gene TRBV5-4; 7 bases fit TRBD1. In germline, CDR1 is SGHNT, CDR2 YYREEE (reference sequence). The CDR3 contains 15 residues. V was clipped by 4 bases and J by 6 bases; unmatched bases: 11. CDR3 sequence: CASSGYRGPGDTQYF. The CDR3 DNA reads as TGTGCCAGCAGCGGGTACAGGGGCCCCGGGGATACGCAGTATTTT.

This clone appeared a few times. The chain couples TRBV6-6 to TRBJ2-2; 7 bases are a match to TRBD1. The J segment lost 5 bases and the V segment lost 0 bases, leaving 6 bases of the junction unmatched. This CDR3 is built from 16 residues. Germline loops: CDR1 MNHNY, CDR2 SVGAGI (reference sequence). CDR3 protein: CASSYSRAGGTGELFF. In DNA, the CDR3 is TGTGCCAGCAGTTACTCGAGGGCAGGGGGTACCGGGGAGCTGTTTTTT.